This T cell receptor beta chain was found in a study of vaccination and CD4 T cells after COVID-19 (dated by TCRdb to between 2021 and 2022). For the study in its entirety: Every convalescent patient had a positive nasal swab PCR test for SARS-CoV-2, with mild disease in nine patients and severe disease in one. The convalescent cohort comprised six males and four females, including two Hispanic individuals, seven Caucasians, two Asians and one multiracial person. Participants got two doses of the Pfizer-BioNTech BNT162b2 vaccine (n=8) or two doses of the Moderna mRNA-1273 vaccine (n=2). Culture stimuli were overlapping spike peptide pools from SARS-CoV-2 and from the common cold coronaviruses HCoV-NL63, HCoV-OC43 and HCoV-229E. As controls, cultures received a CEFX viral epitope pool (the positive control), an HIV-1 Nef peptide pool (the negative control), or no peptide at all. Post-COVID blood samples from convalescent patients were collected a median of around 110 days after diagnosis, with a range of 35 to 161 days. Post-vaccine blood samples were obtained a median of about 72 days after the second vaccine dose, with a range of roughly 12 to 250 days. In 10 COVID-19 convalescent patients and a handful of infection-naive healthy vaccine recipients, the spike-specific CD4+ TCR repertoire before mRNA vaccination was compared with the repertoire after mRNA vaccination. Broad study findings and their caveats: The median count of SARS-CoV-2-reactive clonotypes went up from 21 after infection to around 38 after vaccination, although the change was not significant. Of the vaccine-specific clones found in convalescent patients, nearly all (304 of 307) were mono-reactive for SARS-CoV-2 spike instead of being cross-reactive with common cold coronaviruses. Among convalescent patients, a median 86.3% of the SARS-CoV-2-reactive clones seen after vaccination appeared only after vaccination, which suggests priming specific to the vaccine. Relatively few convalescent patients were included in the study, and early timepoints after natural infection were not analyzed.

This clonotype was detected only once. Its antigen is unknown. No clone much larger than this one lies a single base away; base qualities are absent. One read yields weak evidence. The treatment or condition label corresponds to: roughly 10-day PBMC culture with coronavirus spike peptide pools or control peptides (ViraFEST assay). The ViraFEST assay, used in the study, expanded antigen-specific T cells with peptide pools and then identified the expanded clonotypes through TCR sequencing. The convalescent patients' positive SARS-CoV-2 PCR tests fell between March and December 2020, which was before the Alpha, Beta and Delta variants emerged in the United States. Each well held two million PBMCs cultured with approximately 9.1 ug/ml peptide pools in IMDM containing around 5% human AB serum and approximately 10 IU/ml IL-2. On days 3 and 7, half of the culture medium was replaced with fresh IL-2-containing medium. Once the cells had been in culture for about 10 days, the EasySep CD4+ T cell isolation kit was used to isolate CD4+ T cells by negative selection. Ficoll-Paque Plus gradient centrifugation was used to isolate PBMCs from whole blood, and the isolated PBMCs were then either used fresh or cryopreserved at -140C. Each culture condition was generally run in triplicate wells.

In the germline V gene (reference sequence), CDR1 corresponds to MNHEY and CDR2 to SMNVEV. The CDR3 runs 17 amino acids, cysteine and phenylalanine included. The entry retains the CDR3 DNA only, 51 bases that are in frame from base 1. The V and J ends are trimmed by 1 base and 0 bases, leaving 10 bases between them. The library was generated by PCR. DNA from cultured CD4+ T cells was subjected to TCR sequencing with the Oncomine TCR Beta short-read assay at the Johns Hopkins FTIC core. The QIAamp micro DNA kit was used to extract genomic DNA from the cultured CD4+ T cells. Oncomine TCR Beta libraries from cultured CD4+ T cells were pooled with unique dual indexes and sequenced on an Illumina iSeq 100. The study's own analysis went as follows. Non-productive sequences were removed, and CDR3s not starting with C, not ending with F or W, or shorter than 7 amino acids were discarded. The MANAFEST web application was used to identify antigen-specific clonotypes by comparing peptide-stimulated wells against reference wells and other culture wells. Positive clones required FDR below 0.05, an odds ratio above 5, and productive frequency above 0.1% in at least two of three replicate wells. A clonotype was classed as cross-reactive if the clonotype showed significant expansion both in SARS-CoV-2 spike wells and in at least one common cold coronavirus spike condition. Levenshtein distances (stringdist) and unrooted phylogenetic trees (ape) in R version 3.6.1 were used to assess CDR3 homology. Clones were called with MiXCR by TCRdb after fastp trimmed the public reads at Q25, and only in-frame beta chains were retained. Records with the same CDR3 protein are collapsed into one entry carrying the most frequent genes and DNA. V and J calls and clone size were set by TCRdb, not the authors. This sample comprises 12,000 or so distinct CDR3 sequences, over 50% of them detected only once. The top ten hold under 30% of the sample.

The chain couples TRBV27 to TRBJ2-6, and possibly TRBD2, on 6 matching bases. The sample taken for sequencing was CD4+ T cells from blood, cultured in vitro. The TCR originated in a human donor who had recovered from COVID-19. The DNA is TGTGCCAGCAGTTTATGGGGGACTTCCTCTGGGGCCAACGTCCTGACTTTC. Its protein product is CASSLWGTSSGANVLTF.